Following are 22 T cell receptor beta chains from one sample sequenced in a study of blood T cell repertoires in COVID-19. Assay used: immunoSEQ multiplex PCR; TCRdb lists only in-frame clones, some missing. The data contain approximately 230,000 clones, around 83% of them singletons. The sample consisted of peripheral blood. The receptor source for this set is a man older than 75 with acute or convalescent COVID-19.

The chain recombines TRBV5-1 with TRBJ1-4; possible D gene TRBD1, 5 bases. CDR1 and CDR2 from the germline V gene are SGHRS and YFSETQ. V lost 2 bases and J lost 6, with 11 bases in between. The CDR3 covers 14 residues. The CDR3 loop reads CASSLSGRDEKLFF. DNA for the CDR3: TGCGCCAGCAGCTTATCGGGCAGGGATGAAAAACTGTTTTTT.

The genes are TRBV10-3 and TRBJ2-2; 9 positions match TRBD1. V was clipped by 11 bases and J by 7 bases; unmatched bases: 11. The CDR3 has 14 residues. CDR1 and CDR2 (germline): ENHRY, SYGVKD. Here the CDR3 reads CAVRGTGKDGELFF. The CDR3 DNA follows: TGTGCCGTCCGGGGGACAGGGAAAGACGGGGAGCTGTTTTTT.

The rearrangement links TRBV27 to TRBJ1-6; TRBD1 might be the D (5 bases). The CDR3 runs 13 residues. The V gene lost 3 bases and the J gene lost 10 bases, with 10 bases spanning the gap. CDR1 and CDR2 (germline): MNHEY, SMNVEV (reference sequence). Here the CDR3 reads CASSFRGESPLHF. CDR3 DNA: TGTGCCAGCAGTTTTAGGGGCGAATCACCCCTCCACTTT.

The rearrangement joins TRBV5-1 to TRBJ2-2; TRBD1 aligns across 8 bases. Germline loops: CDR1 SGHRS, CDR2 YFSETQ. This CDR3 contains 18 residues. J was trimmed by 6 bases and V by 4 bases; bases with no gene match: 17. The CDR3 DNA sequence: TGCGCCAGCAGCCCGAGGGGACAGGTCCCACTGGGCCCCGGGGAGCTGTTTTTT. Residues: CASSPRGQVPLGPGELFF.

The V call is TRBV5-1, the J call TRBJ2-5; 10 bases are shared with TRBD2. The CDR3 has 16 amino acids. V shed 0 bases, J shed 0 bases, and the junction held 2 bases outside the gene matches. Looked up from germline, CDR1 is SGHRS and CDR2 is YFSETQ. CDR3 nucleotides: TGCGCCAGCAGCTTGGTGCTAGCGGGAGACCAAGAGACCCAGTACTTC. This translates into CASSLVLAGDQETQYF.

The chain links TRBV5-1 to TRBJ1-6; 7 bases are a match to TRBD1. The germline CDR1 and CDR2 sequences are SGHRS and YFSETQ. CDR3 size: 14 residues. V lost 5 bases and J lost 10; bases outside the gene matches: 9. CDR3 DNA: TGCGCCAGCAGATCCCCGACAGGGCGGTCACCCCTCCACTTT. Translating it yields CASRSPTGRSPLHF. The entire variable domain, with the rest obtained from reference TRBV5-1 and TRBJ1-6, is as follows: KAGVTQTPRYLIKTRGQQVTLSCSPISGHRSVSWYQQTPGQGLQFLFEYFSETQRNKGNFPGRFSGRQFSNSRSEMNVSTLELGDSALYLCASRSPTGRSPLHFGNGTRLTVT.

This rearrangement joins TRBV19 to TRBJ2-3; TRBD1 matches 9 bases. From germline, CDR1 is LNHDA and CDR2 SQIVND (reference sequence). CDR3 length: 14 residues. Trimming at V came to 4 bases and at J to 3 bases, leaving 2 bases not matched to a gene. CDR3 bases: TGTGCCAGTAGTAAACAGGGGGCTACAGATACGCAGTATTTT. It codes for CASSKQGATDTQYF.

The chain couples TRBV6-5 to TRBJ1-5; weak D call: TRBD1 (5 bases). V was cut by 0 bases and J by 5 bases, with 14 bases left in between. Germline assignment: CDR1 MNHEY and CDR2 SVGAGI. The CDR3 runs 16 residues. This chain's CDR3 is CASSYSAGLSHQPQHF. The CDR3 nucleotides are TGTGCCAGCAGTTACTCGGCGGGGCTATCGCATCAGCCCCAGCATTTT.

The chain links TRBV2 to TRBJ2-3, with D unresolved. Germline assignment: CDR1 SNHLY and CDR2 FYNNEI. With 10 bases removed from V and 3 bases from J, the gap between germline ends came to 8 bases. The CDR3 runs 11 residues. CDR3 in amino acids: CANAITDTQYF. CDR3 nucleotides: TGTGCCAACGCGATTACAGATACGCAGTATTTT.

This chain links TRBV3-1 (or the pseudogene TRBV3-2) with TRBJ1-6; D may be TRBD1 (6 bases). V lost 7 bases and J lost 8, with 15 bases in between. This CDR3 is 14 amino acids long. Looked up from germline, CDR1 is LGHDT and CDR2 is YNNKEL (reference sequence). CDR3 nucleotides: TGTGCCAGCACCCTAGGGACACCCGATTCACCCCTCCACTTT. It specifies CASTLGTPDSPLHF.

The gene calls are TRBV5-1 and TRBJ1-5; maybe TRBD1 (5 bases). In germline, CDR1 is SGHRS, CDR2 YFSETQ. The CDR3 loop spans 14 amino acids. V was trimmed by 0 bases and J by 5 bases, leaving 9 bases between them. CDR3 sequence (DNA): TGCGCCAGCAGCTTGGCGGGGGGGTATCAGCCCCAGCATTTT. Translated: CASSLAGGYQPQHF.

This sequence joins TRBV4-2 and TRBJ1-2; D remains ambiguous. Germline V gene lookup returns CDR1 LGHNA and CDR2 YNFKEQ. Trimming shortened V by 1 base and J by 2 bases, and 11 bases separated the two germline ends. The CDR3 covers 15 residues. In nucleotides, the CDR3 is TGTGCCAGCAGCCAAGTAGAGGGCTGGAACTATGGCTACACCTTC. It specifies CASSQVEGWNYGYTF.

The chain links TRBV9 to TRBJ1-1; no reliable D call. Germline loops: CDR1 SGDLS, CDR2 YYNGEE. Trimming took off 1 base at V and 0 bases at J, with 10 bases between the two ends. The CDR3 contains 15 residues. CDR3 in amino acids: CASSVIPGLNTEAFF. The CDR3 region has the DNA TGTGCCAGCAGCGTAATTCCGGGATTGAACACTGAAGCTTTCTTT.

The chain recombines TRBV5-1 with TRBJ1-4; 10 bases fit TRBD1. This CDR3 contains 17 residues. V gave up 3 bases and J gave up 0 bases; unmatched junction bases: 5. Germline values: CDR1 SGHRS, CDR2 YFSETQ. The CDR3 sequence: CASSWGTGDATNEKLFF. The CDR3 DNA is TGCGCCAGCAGCTGGGGGACAGGGGATGCAACTAATGAAAAACTGTTTTTT.

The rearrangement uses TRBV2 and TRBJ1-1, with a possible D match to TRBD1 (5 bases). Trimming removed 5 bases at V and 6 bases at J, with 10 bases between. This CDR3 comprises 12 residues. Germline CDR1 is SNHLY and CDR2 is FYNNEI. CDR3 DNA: TGTGCCAGCAGTCGACAGTATTCTGAAGCTTTCTTT. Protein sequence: CASSRQYSEAFF. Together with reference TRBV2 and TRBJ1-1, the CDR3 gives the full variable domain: EPEVTQTPSHQVTQMGQEVILRCVPISNHLYFYWYRQILGQKVEFLVSFYNNEISEKSEIFDDQFSVERPDGSNFTLKIRSTKLEDSAMYFCASSRQYSEAFFGQGTRLTVV.

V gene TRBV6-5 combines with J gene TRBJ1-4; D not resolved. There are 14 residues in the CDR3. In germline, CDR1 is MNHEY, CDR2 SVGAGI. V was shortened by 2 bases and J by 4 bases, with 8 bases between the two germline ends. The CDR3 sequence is CASSYERINEKLFF. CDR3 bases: TGTGCCAGCAGTTACGAGAGGATTAATGAAAAACTGTTTTTT.

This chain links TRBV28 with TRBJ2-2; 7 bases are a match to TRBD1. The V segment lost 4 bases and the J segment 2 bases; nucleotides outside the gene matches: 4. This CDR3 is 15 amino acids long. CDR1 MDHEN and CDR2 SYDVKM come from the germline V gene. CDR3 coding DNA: TGTGCCAGCAGTTCCCACAGGGGTAACACCGGGGAGCTGTTTTTT. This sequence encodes CASSSHRGNTGELFF.

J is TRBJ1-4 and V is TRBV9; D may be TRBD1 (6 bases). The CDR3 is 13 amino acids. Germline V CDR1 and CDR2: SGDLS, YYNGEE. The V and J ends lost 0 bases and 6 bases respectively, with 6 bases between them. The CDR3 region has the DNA TGTGCCAGCAGCGTAGCAGGGGATGAAAAACTGTTTTTT. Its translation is CASSVAGDEKLFF.

The CDR3 spells CASSLGAGSQPQHF. For the CDR3, the DNA is TGTGCCAGCAGTTTAGGGGCGGGGAGCCAGCCCCAGCATTTT. The chain is built from TRBV28 and TRBJ1-5, with D tentatively TRBD1 (5 bases). The CDR3 loop spans 14 amino acids. Germline V CDR1 and CDR2: MDHEN, SYDVKM. The V end was cut by 2 bases, the J end by 7 bases, with 12 bases between.

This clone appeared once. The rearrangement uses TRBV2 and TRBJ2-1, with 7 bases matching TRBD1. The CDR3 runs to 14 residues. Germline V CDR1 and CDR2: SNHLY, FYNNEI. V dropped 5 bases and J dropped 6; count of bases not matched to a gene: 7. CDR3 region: CASSRTGEVNEQFF. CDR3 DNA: TGTGCCAGCAGTAGGACAGGAGAGGTCAATGAGCAGTTCTTC.

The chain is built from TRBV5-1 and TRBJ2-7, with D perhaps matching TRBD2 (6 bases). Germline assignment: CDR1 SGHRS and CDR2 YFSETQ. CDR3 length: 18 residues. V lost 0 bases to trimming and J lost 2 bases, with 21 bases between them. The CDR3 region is CASSLGPPGESPTYEQYF. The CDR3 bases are TGCGCCAGCAGCTTGGGGCCCCCGGGGGAGTCACCTACCTACGAGCAGTACTTC.

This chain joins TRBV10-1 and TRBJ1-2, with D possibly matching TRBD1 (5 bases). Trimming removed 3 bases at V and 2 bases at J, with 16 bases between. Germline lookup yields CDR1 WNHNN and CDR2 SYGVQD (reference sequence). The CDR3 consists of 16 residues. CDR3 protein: CASSDEKPRGNYGYTF. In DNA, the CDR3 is TGCGCCAGCAGTGATGAGAAGCCCCGGGGGAACTATGGCTACACCTTC.